This T cell receptor beta chain was recovered during a study of cytomegalovirus exposure and HLA in healthy donors. Findings and caveats of the study: HLA alleles showed associations with 15,000 to 20,000 TCR beta sequences in a later analysis, at a 0.05 false discovery rate. Likely technical artifact: a cluster of highly shared sequence variants. Roughly even sequencing depth across donors was the assumption behind the presence/absence analyses.

Concerning this clone: Its antigen is undetermined.

The PCR had 60 Vbeta and 13 Jbeta primers. The table came from immunoSEQ multiplex PCR; TCRdb's copy has only in-frame clones and leaves some out. The sample yields roughly 100,000 clones, 70% to 80% seen once. The V end was cut by 5 bases, the J end by 4 bases, with 9 bases between. Germline V gene sequence: CDR1 SGHAT, CDR2 FQDESV (reference sequence). The CDR3 spans 12 residues. This clonotype was obtained from a male donor in good health and CMV-seropositive. This chain connects TRBV11-1 to TRBJ2-7; D unresolved. The sequenced sample was PBMCs. The CDR3 is CASSPSLYEQYF. The CDR3 DNA is TGTGCCAGCAGCCCCTCTCTTTACGAGCAGTACTTC.